This section outlines one T cell receptor (beta chain) sequence together with its context. At one of its ends the junction is not consistent with the germline gene, which may arise from a read error. The data were obtained in a study of OX40 agonist ivuxolimab in advanced cancers. Assay: immunoSEQ multiplex PCR; the TCRdb copy retains only in-frame clones and omits some. The sample shows approximately 90,000 clones, over 75% of them seen only once. Germline assignment: CDR1 MDHEN and CDR2 SYDVKM. The length of the CDR3 is 12 residues. The sequence was obtained from an adult with an advanced solid tumor such as melanoma, head and neck, liver or kidney cancer. This sequence joins TRBV28 and TRBJ2-7; no firm D call. This specimen consisted of CD4+ or CD8+ T cells sorted from blood, obtained in a trial of the OX40 agonist ivuxolimab. The CDR3 here is CASSPGQDQNNF. In nucleotides, the CDR3 is TGTGCCAGCTCACCCGGGCAGGACCAGAATAACTTC.